Following are 6 T cell receptor beta chains from one sample sequenced in a study of T cell responses to AZD1222 COVID-19 vaccine. Measured with immunoSEQ multiplex PCR; TCRdb has only the in-frame clones, and not every one. The sample includes about 29,000 clones, about 93% seen only once; the top ten take 8.1%. The sample in question was peripheral blood, obtained on day 0 of AZD1222 vaccination. These receptors came from an adult in good health.

Here the CDR3 DNA reads TGTGCCAGCAGGGGAAGACAGGATAGCAATCAGCCCCAGCATTTT. Translation gives CASRGRQDSNQPQHF. The chain has TRBV6-5 and TRBJ1-5, with D perhaps TRBD1 (6 bases). The CDR3 extends over 15 amino acids. V lost 6 bases and J lost 0, with 12 bases in between. Germline CDR1 MNHEY, CDR2 SVGAGI.

This CDR3 reads CASSLEGPEAQHF. The CDR3, as DNA: TGTGCCAGCAGCTTAGAAGGTCCGGAGGCCCAGCATTTT. The chain has TRBV7-2 and TRBJ1-5; no firm D call. The CDR3 sequence is 13 residues long. Per the germline V gene, CDR1 is SGHTA and CDR2 is FQGNSA. Trimming shortened V by 1 base and J by 11 bases, and 12 bases separated the two germline ends.

DNA of the CDR3: TGTGCCAGCAGCTTAAACACCCTTCGGGAGCAGTTCTTC. The encoded protein is CASSLNTLREQFF. The chain recombines TRBV11-3 with TRBJ2-1; no definite D call. This CDR3 contains 13 residues. CDR1 and CDR2 (germline): SGHNT, YENEEA. The V end was cut by 2 bases, the J end by 10 bases, with 12 bases between.

The V gene is TRBV24-1, the J gene TRBJ2-2; maybe TRBD1 (5 bases). Trimming stripped 2 bases from V and 0 bases from J, with 9 bases between. CDR3 length: 16 residues. Germline loops: CDR1 KGHDR, CDR2 SFDVKD. Here the CDR3 reads CATSDSGRANTGELFF. CDR3 DNA sequence: TGTGCCACCAGTGATTCGGGCAGGGCGAACACCGGGGAGCTGTTTTTT.

The V and J genes are TRBV30 and TRBJ2-2; 9 positions agree with TRBD1. V lost 3 bases to trimming and J lost 5 bases; unmatched junction nucleotides: 10. Germline CDR1 GTSNPN, CDR2 SVGIG (reference sequence). This CDR3 has 16 amino acids. CDR3 sequence reads: CAWRQQGARGTGELFF. CDR3 in DNA: TGTGCCTGGAGGCAACAGGGGGCTAGAGGAACCGGGGAGCTGTTTTTT.

The sample holds a few counts of this clone. The chain uses TRBV13 and TRBJ1-6; tentatively, D is TRBD1 (6 bases). Germline CDR1 reads PRHDT; CDR2 reads FYEKMQ (reference sequence). V lost 4 bases, J lost 10 bases, and 17 bases lay in between. The CDR3 contains 15 residues. The CDR3: CASSSRQVQGSPLHF. The CDR3 nucleotides are TGTGCCAGCAGCTCTCGACAGGTCCAGGGGTCACCCCTCCACTTT.